The 2 T cell receptor beta chains reported below all come from one sample, sequenced in a study of human thymus T cells. Generated by immunoSEQ multiplex PCR, the TCRdb table keeps only in-frame clones and is missing some. Altogether about 60,000 clones are present, nearly 95% being singletons, with the ten largest covering around 6%. The sequencing sample was made of blood. The receptor set was obtained from a boy under two years old with a congenital heart defect but otherwise immunologically healthy.

The rearrangement links TRBV18 to TRBJ1-2, with 9 bases fitting TRBD1. The CDR3 is made up of 13 amino acids. Germline V gene lookup returns CDR1 KGHSH and CDR2 LQKENI. V dropped 6 bases and J dropped 6; count of bases not matched to a gene: 5. CDR3 amino acids: CASSPDRGDGYTF. CDR3 sequence (DNA): TGTGCCAGCTCTCCCGACAGGGGGGATGGCTACACCTTC. Combining the CDR3 with reference TRBV18 and TRBJ1-2 gives the whole variable domain NAGVMQNPRHLVRRRGQEARLRCSPMKGHSHVYWYRQLPEEGLKFMVYLQKENIIDESGMPKERFSAEFPKEGPSILRIQQVVRGDSAAYFCASSPDRGDGYTFGSGTRLTVV.

The chain combines TRBV10-1 with TRBJ2-5, with TRBD2 as a possible D gene (6 bases). The germline CDR1 and CDR2 sequences are WNHNN and SYGVQD (reference sequence). Trimming stripped 5 bases from V and 5 bases from J, with 18 bases between. This CDR3 is built from 15 residues. CDR3 nucleotide sequence: TGCGCCAGCAGTACGAGTTTTTGCAGCGGGGAGACCCAGTACTTC. It specifies CASSTSFCSGETQYF.